Listed below are T cell receptor beta chains from one sample, sequenced in a study of T cell repertoires in cytomegalovirus infection. One entry per CDR3 protein, called by TCRdb with MiXCR from the reads. The table lists roughly 190,000 distinct CDR3 sequences, roughly 9% of them singletons. The sequenced sample consisted of PBMCs. The receptors shown here come from a human donor in good health (CMV status not recorded). Some clones in this sample may be carry-over from other donors' samples. The CDR3 runs from the conserved cysteine through the conserved F or W. A D gene is named only where the DNA matches it firmly. Clone size is not always given. Where it is, it says once, few, many or a class for expanded clones.

.,TRBV10-1,TRBJ1-1,once,13,TGCGCCACCTCCCTGGGGCCGGACACTGAAGCTTTCTTT,CATSLGPDTEAFF
.,TRBV19,TRBJ1-1,.,13,TGTGCCAGTAGTATTTCAGGGAACACTGAAGCTTTCTTT,CASSISGNTEAFF
.,TRBV25-1,TRBJ2-7,few,14,TGTGCCAGCAGTGTCTCGGACAAGTCCTACGAGCAGTACTTC,CASSVSDKSYEQYF
TRBD1,TRBV7-3,TRBJ2-6,.,16,TGTGCCAGCAGCCCGAGGGGACAGGCTGGGGCCAACGTCCTGACTTTC,CASSPRGQAGANVLTF
.,TRBV7-2,TRBJ2-3,many,16,TGTGCCAGCAGCTTAGCCGGGAGCGTAAGTGGAGATACGCAGTATTTT,CASSLAGSVSGDTQYF
.,TRBV7-2,TRBJ2-3,.,11,TGTGCCAGCAGTCAAAAAGATACGCAGTATTTT,CASSQKDTQYF
.,TRBV28,TRBJ2-4,many,16,TGTGCCAGCAGTTTATGGCAAGGACAAGGCCTAAACATTCAGTACTTC,CASSLWQGQGLNIQYF
.,TRBV28,TRBJ2-7,few,13,TGTGCCAGCAGCCAGAGACCGATCTACGAGCAGTACTTC,CASSQRPIYEQYF
.,TRBV29-1,TRBJ2-3,few,15,TGCAGCGTTGTGCGAGGAGGGAGTAGCACAGATACGCAGTATTTT,CSVVRGGSSTDTQYF
.,TRBV7-9,TRBJ2-2,many,13,TGTGCCAGCAGCTTTGGGGGGACCGGGGAGCTGTTTTTT,CASSFGGTGELFF
TRBD1,TRBV12-3/TRBV12-4,TRBJ1-1,few,13,TGTGCCAGCAGTTATGGGACAGGGTTTGAAGCTTTCTTT,CASSYGTGFEAFF
TRBD2,TRBV27,TRBJ2-7,.,15,TGTGCCAGCAGTTTATCCCCGGGAGGGCCCGGGGAGCAGTACTTC,CASSLSPGGPGEQYF
TRBD1,TRBV6-6,TRBJ1-4,many,14,TGTGCCAGCCAAACAGGGGCAACTAATGAAAAACTGTTTTTT,CASQTGATNEKLFF
.,TRBV15,TRBJ1-6,few,15,TGTGCCACCAGCAGAGATCGGTCCTATAATTCACCCCTCCACTTT,CATSRDRSYNSPLHF
.,TRBV6-2/TRBV6-3,TRBJ1-5,many,14,TGTGCCAGCAGAGAGGGCGTAGTGGGTCAGCCCCAGCATTTT,CASREGVVGQPQHF
.,TRBV7-2,TRBJ2-3,many,15,TGTGCCAGCAGCTTTGGTCGGGCAGGGAGAGATACGCAGTATTTT,CASSFGRAGRDTQYF
TRBD1,TRBV6-2/TRBV6-3,TRBJ2-7,few,15,TGTGCCAGCAGTTACTCCGGGACAGGGTTCGGCGAGCAGTACTTC,CASSYSGTGFGEQYF
.,TRBV7-2,TRBJ2-7,many,15,TGTGCCAGCAGCTTTCCCGGGAGCATGCCCTACGAGCAGTACTTC,CASSFPGSMPYEQYF
TRBD2,TRBV27,TRBJ2-1,few,15,TGTGCCAGCAGTCCGCCTTTAGCGGGAGTGGGTGAGCAGTTCTTC,CASSPPLAGVGEQFF
.,TRBV12-5,TRBJ2-2,many,13,TGTGCTAGCAGAGAGAACTGGAACGGGGAGCTGTTTTTT,CASRENWNGELFF
.,TRBV20-1,TRBJ1-5,.,12,TGCAGTGCTAGGTGGGGGAATCAGCCCCAGCATTTT,CSARWGNQPQHF
.,TRBV20-1,TRBJ2-7,many,15,TGCAGTGCTAGAGGCCAGAGGGAGACGACCTACGAGCAGTACTTC,CSARGQRETTYEQYF
TRBD2,TRBV7-2,TRBJ2-7,.,19,TGTGCCAGCAGCACAAGCAGGCCTAGCGGGAGGGCCGGAATCTACGAGCAGTACTTC,CASSTSRPSGRAGIYEQYF
TRBD1,TRBV27,TRBJ1-5,many,14,TGTGCCAGCAGACAGGCCGGGACAGAGTCGCCCCAGCATTTT,CASRQAGTESPQHF
.,TRBV7-2,TRBJ1-5,many,15,TGTGCCAGCAGCTACGAGGGTACGAACGGACAGCCCCAGCATTTT,CASSYEGTNGQPQHF
.,TRBV14,TRBJ1-4,.,15,TGTGCCAGCAGCCTCTTTGAAGGGGTGTGGGAAAAACTGTTTTTT,CASSLFEGVWEKLFF
.,TRBV28,TRBJ2-3,.,17,TGTGCCAGCAGTACCCCTTGGGTCCAGGCTAGCACAGATACGCAGTATTTT,CASSTPWVQASTDTQYF
TRBD1,TRBV28,TRBJ2-1,many,15,TGTGCCAGCAGCCTAGGACAGGGGACCTACAATGAGCAGTTCTTC,CASSLGQGTYNEQFF
TRBD2,TRBV4-1,TRBJ2-1,.,17,TGCGCCAGCAGCCACCAAAAGAGCGGGGGGAGTTACAATGAGCAGTTCTTC,CASSHQKSGGSYNEQFF
.,TRBV6-1,TRBJ1-1,few,16,TGTGCCAGCAGTGAACTCCCTCCACCGACGTACACTGAAGCTTTCTTT,CASSELPPPTYTEAFF
TRBD1,TRBV29-1,TRBJ2-2,.,15,TGCAGCGTCACCGGGACAGGGGGCTCCGCCGGGGAGCTGTTTTTT,CSVTGTGGSAGELFF
TRBD2,TRBV20-1,TRBJ2-1,few,15,TGCAGTGCTTTTAACCTAGCGGATAACTACAATGAGCAGTTCTTC,CSAFNLADNYNEQFF
.,TRBV24-1,TRBJ1-1,few,16,TGTGCCACCAGTGATTTATCAACAGGGTGGAACACTGAAGCTTTCTTT,CATSDLSTGWNTEAFF
TRBD1,TRBV15,TRBJ1-5,few,16,TGTGCCACCAGCAGATGGGACAGAATTAGCAATCAGCCCCAGCATTTT,CATSRWDRISNQPQHF
.,TRBV9,TRBJ2-1,.,11,TGTGCCAGCAGTAACAATCATGACCAGTTCTTC,CASSNNHDQFF
.,TRBV28,TRBJ2-3,few,16,TGTGCCAGCAGTACCAGGGGCAGGGTGGATTCAGATACGCAGTATTTT,CASSTRGRVDSDTQYF
.,TRBV6-2/TRBV6-3,TRBJ2-2,.,16,TGTGCCAGCAGTCGGCGGGACAACCCGAAGGCCGGGGAGCTGTTTTTT,CASSRRDNPKAGELFF
.,TRBV28,TRBJ1-2,many,14,TGTGCCAGCAGTTTAACTGCAGGGATCTATGGCTACACCTTC,CASSLTAGIYGYTF
.,TRBV6-7,TRBJ1-6,.,14,TGTGCCAGCAGTTACTCCAGGGCGAAATCACCCCTCCACTTT,CASSYSRAKSPLHF
TRBD1,TRBV28,TRBJ1-5,.,14,TGTGCCAGCAGTCCAGGGGGGGGCAATCAGCCCCGGCATTTT,CASSPGGGNQPRHF
.,TRBV28,TRBJ1-6,many,12,TGTGCCAGCAGGACCTCTAGCTCACCCCTCCACTTT,CASRTSSSPLHF
TRBD1,TRBV7-8,TRBJ2-5,few,13,TGTGCCAGCAGCGAAGGACAGGAAGAGACCCAGTACTTC,CASSEGQEETQYF
.,TRBV7-8,TRBJ1-1,.,13,TGTGCCAGCAGCTCTCTAGGAAGGTCTGAAGCTTTCTTT,CASSSLGRSEAFF
TRBD2,TRBV12-3/TRBV12-4,TRBJ2-3,few,16,TGTGCCAGCAGTTTGTTAGCGGGTGGGACCACAGATACGCAGTATTTT,CASSLLAGGTTDTQYF
TRBD2,TRBV24-1,TRBJ2-2,many,14,TGTGCCACCGGCGGGGGGCGAGGGACCGGGGAGCTGTTTTTT,CATGGGRGTGELFF
TRBD2,TRBV7-4,TRBJ2-2,.,15,TGTGCCAGCAGCGAGGGACTAGTAAACACCGGGGAGCTGTTTTTT,CASSEGLVNTGELFF
.,TRBV7-2,TRBJ2-5,many,16,TGTGCCAGCAGCTTAGCGTCTATTACAGTCCAAGAGACCCAGTACTTC,CASSLASITVQETQYF
.,TRBV11-2,TRBJ2-5,.,14,TGTGCCAGCAGCTTAGATGGTTACCAAGAGACCCAGTACTTC,CASSLDGYQETQYF
TRBD1,TRBV30,TRBJ1-1,few,14,TGTGCCTTCACCGGGACAGCCAGGAACACTGAAGCTTTCTTT,CAFTGTARNTEAFF
.,TRBV28,TRBJ2-5,many,14,TGTGCCAGCAGCGTTGCCCACCTGGGAGAGACCCAGTACTTC,CASSVAHLGETQYF
TRBD2,TRBV7-8,TRBJ2-6,many,15,TGTGCCAGCAGCCTTAGCGGGGTCGGGGCCAACGTCCTGACTTTC,CASSLSGVGANVLTF
TRBD2,TRBV28,TRBJ2-5,.,17,TGTGCCAGCAGTTCCCCCCGATCTAGCGGGGACTTGGAGACCCAGTACTTC,CASSSPRSSGDLETQYF
TRBD2,TRBV7-2,TRBJ2-5,many,17,TGTGCCAGCAGCTTAGCGCTTTCTAGCGGGAGAAAAGAGACCCAGTACTTC,CASSLALSSGRKETQYF
TRBD1,TRBV12-3/TRBV12-4,TRBJ1-4,many,15,TGTGCCAGCAGTTTAGCAGGCCAGGGGGCGCGGAAACTGTTTTTT,CASSLAGQGARKLFF
.,TRBV20-1,TRBJ2-5,few,14,TGCAGTGCTAGAGACGTGCGAGGGGAAGAGACCCAGTACTTC,CSARDVRGEETQYF
TRBD2,TRBV20-1,TRBJ2-5,.,19,TGCAGTGCGCGACCCGGTAGGACTAGCGGGAGACGTCTCCAAGAGACCCAGTACTTC,CSARPGRTSGRRLQETQYF
.,TRBV29-1,TRBJ1-1,.,14,TGCAGCGTTGGCACCGATCCCACAAACACTGAAGCTTTCTTT,CSVGTDPTNTEAFF
.,TRBV7-2,TRBJ2-2,many,13,TGTGCCAGCAGCAACGCGAACACCGGGGAGCTGTTTTTT,CASSNANTGELFF
.,TRBV7-2,TRBJ2-3,many,15,TGTGCCAGCAGCCCAGACAGTATTAGCACAGATACGCAGTATTTT,CASSPDSISTDTQYF
.,TRBV7-2,TRBJ1-1,many,16,TGTGCCAGCAGCTTAATCCCGGGACAAGGGGACACTGAAGCTTTCTTT,CASSLIPGQGDTEAFF